Following are 22 T cell receptor beta chains from one sample sequenced in a study of T cell responses to AZD1222 COVID-19 vaccine. Using immunoSEQ multiplex PCR, the repertoire was profiled, and TCRdb retains in-frame clones only, with some absent. Of approximately 180,000 clones listed, over 80% are singletons. The sequencing used peripheral blood, collected on day 0 of AZD1222 vaccination. These receptors were taken from an adult in good health.

This chain joins TRBV15 and TRBJ1-5; D is uncertain. The CDR3 sequence is 13 residues long. Germline V gene lookup returns CDR1 LNHNV and CDR2 YYDKDF (reference sequence). With 0 bases removed from V and 4 bases from J, the gap between germline ends came to 4 bases. The CDR3 loop reads CATSREGNQPQHF. Here the CDR3 DNA reads TGTGCCACCAGCAGAGAGGGTAATCAGCCCCAGCATTTT.

This clone has only one observation. This chain joins TRBV5-1 and TRBJ1-1, with D possibly being TRBD1 (6 bases). The germline CDR1 and CDR2 sequences are SGHRS and YFSETQ. The ends were cut back, 4 bases at V and 1 base at J, with 14 bases in the middle. CDR3 size: 15 residues. The CDR3 coding sequence is TGCGCCAGCAGCCCAACGACAGGCTGGAACACTGAAGCTTTCTTT. Encoded protein: CASSPTTGWNTEAFF. The variable domain in full, with the rest retrieved from reference TRBV5-1 and TRBJ1-1, is KAGVTQTPRYLIKTRGQQVTLSCSPISGHRSVSWYQQTPGQGLQFLFEYFSETQRNKGNFPGRFSGRQFSNSRSEMNVSTLELGDSALYLCASSPTTGWNTEAFFGQGTRLTVV.

The rearrangement joins TRBV5-5 to TRBJ2-5; D is unclear. V was shortened by 3 bases and J by 0 bases, with 9 bases between the two germline ends. The CDR3 sequence is 14 residues long. In germline, CDR1 is SGHKS, CDR2 YYEKEE (reference sequence). DNA of the CDR3: TGTGCCAGCAGCTCTTTGACGAACCAAGAGACCCAGTACTTC. It is translated as CASSSLTNQETQYF.

The rearrangement joins TRBV7-2 to TRBJ2-7; D unresolved. Germline V gives CDR1 SGHTA, CDR2 FQGNSA. The CDR3 runs to 14 residues. V was shortened by 5 bases and J by 0 bases, with 11 bases between the two germline ends. CDR3 in DNA: TGTGCCAGCAGCCAGGTTAGGAGCTCCTACGAGCAGTACTTC. It yields the protein CASSQVRSSYEQYF.

This clone was recorded a few times. This chain links TRBV4-3 with TRBJ2-7; 10 bases match TRBD2. The CDR3 is made up of 14 amino acids. V lost 8 bases, J lost 6 bases, and 10 bases stayed unmatched. Germline lookup yields CDR1 LGHNA and CDR2 YSLEER. The CDR3 loop reads CASAPGLAWSEQYF. For the CDR3, the DNA is TGCGCCAGCGCCCCGGGACTAGCGTGGTCCGAGCAGTACTTC.

There are a few counts of this clone. CDR3 sequence reads: CASSVSSGGGRDEQFF. DNA for the CDR3: TGTGCCAGCAGTGTTAGTAGCGGGGGGGGACGCGATGAGCAGTTCTTC. The chain employs TRBV6-1 and TRBJ2-1; 11 bases line up with TRBD2. V was clipped by 4 bases and J by 8 bases; unmatched bases: 10. Looked up from germline, CDR1 is MNHNS and CDR2 is SASEGT. The length of the CDR3 is 16 residues.

The rearrangement joins TRBV13 to TRBJ1-2; no definite D call. CDR3 length: 13 residues. The germline V gene has CDR1 PRHDT and CDR2 FYEKMQ (reference sequence). Between the trimmed V and J ends, which lost 0 bases and 6 bases, there was a span of 8 bases. CDR3: CASSLGRADGYTF. CDR3 nucleotide sequence: TGTGCCAGCAGCTTAGGGAGAGCAGATGGCTACACCTTC. Combining the CDR3 with reference TRBV13 and TRBJ1-2 gives the whole variable domain AAGVIQSPRHLIKEKRETATLKCYPIPRHDTVYWYQQGPGQDPQFLISFYEKMQSDKGSIPDRFSAQQFSDYHSELNMSSLELGDSALYFCASSLGRADGYTFGSGTRLTVV.

The rearrangement joins TRBV10-3 to TRBJ1-5; TRBD1 agrees at 10 bases. The CDR3 is 17 amino acids. Losses at the gene ends were 0 bases for V and 4 bases for J; bases not matched to a gene: 6. CDR1 is ENHRY, CDR2 SYGVKD, per germline. The CDR3 loop reads CAISESFGQGVNQPQHF. CDR3 nucleotides: TGTGCCATCAGTGAGTCGTTTGGACAGGGGGTAAATCAGCCCCAGCATTTT.

The CDR3 spells CASRSSGGETQYF. DNA of the CDR3: TGTGCCAGCAGGAGCAGCGGGGGAGAGACCCAGTACTTC. This chain joins TRBV28 and TRBJ2-5, with 8 nucleotides matching TRBD2. After removal of 6 bases from V and 4 bases from J, the junction contained 4 bases not matched to a gene. Germline loops: CDR1 MDHEN, CDR2 SYDVKM. The CDR3 is made up of 13 amino acids.

This chain joins TRBV27 and TRBJ1-5, with D possibly matching TRBD1 (5 bases). Looked up from germline, CDR1 is MNHEY and CDR2 is SMNVEV (reference sequence). The CDR3 runs 14 residues. V gave up 4 bases and J gave up 1 base, with 8 bases separating them. Here the CDR3 DNA reads TGTGCCAGCAGTTCCTGGGGCAGCAATCAGCCCCAGCATTTT. It is translated as CASSSWGSNQPQHF.

The rearrangement uses TRBV5-1 and TRBJ2-7, with D uncertain. Trimming cost V 0 bases and J 3 bases, with 10 bases left between them. CDR3 length: 14 amino acids. Looked up from germline, CDR1 is SGHRS and CDR2 is YFSETQ. The DNA for the CDR3 is TGCGCCAGCAGCTTGGGCAACGGTCTCTACGAGCAGTACTTC. Protein sequence: CASSLGNGLYEQYF.

The chain carries TRBV27 and TRBJ1-6, with 8 bases that match TRBD1. Per the germline V gene, CDR1 is MNHEY and CDR2 is SMNVEV (reference sequence). After removal of 5 bases from V and 2 bases from J, the junction contained 8 bases not matched to a gene. CDR3 length: 17 amino acids. This chain's CDR3 is CASSRGQGAPYNSPLHF. The CDR3 coding sequence is TGTGCCAGCAGTCGGGGGCAGGGGGCCCCCTATAATTCACCCCTCCACTTT.

The chain carries TRBV6-6 and TRBJ2-7, with D uncertain. CDR1 is MNHNY, CDR2 SVGAGI, per germline (reference sequence). The germline V and J ends were trimmed by 2 bases and 4 bases, with 12 bases remaining between them. The CDR3 has 14 residues. CDR3 region: CASSYRELGYEQYF. The CDR3 nucleotides read TGTGCCAGCAGTTACCGAGAATTGGGTTACGAGCAGTACTTC.

The gene calls are TRBV6-5 and TRBJ1-4; no firm D call. Trimming took off 8 bases at V and 0 bases at J, with 13 bases between the two ends. Per the germline V gene, CDR1 is MNHEY and CDR2 is SVGAGI. The CDR3 spans 15 residues. The CDR3 here is CASDTAASTNEKLFF. DNA of the CDR3: TGTGCCAGCGATACGGCGGCATCAACTAATGAAAAACTGTTTTTT.

The chain links TRBV10-2 to TRBJ1-6; D possibly corresponds to TRBD1 (5 bases). The length of the CDR3 is 15 residues. V dropped 0 bases and J dropped 9 bases, with 12 bases sitting between them. Germline CDR1 WSHSY, CDR2 SAAADI. CDR3 in amino acids: CASSESNLGASPLHF. DNA for the CDR3: TGCGCCAGCAGTGAGTCGAACCTCGGGGCTTCACCCCTCCACTTT.

The chain recombines TRBV7-9 with TRBJ2-3, with a weak D call TRBD1 (6 bases). Germline CDR1 reads SEHNR; CDR2 reads FQNEAQ (reference sequence). V was clipped by 5 bases and J by 0 bases, with 15 bases between them. CDR3 length: 16 amino acids. The CDR3 region has the DNA TGTGCCAGCAGCCCCCAGGACAGTGAGAGCACAGATACGCAGTATTTT. Translating gives CASSPQDSESTDTQYF.

The chain combines TRBV7-2 with TRBJ2-1, with 10 bases that match TRBD2. The CDR3 loop spans 15 amino acids. CDR1 is SGHTA, CDR2 FQGNSA, per germline. J gave up 7 bases and V 4 bases, and 7 bases lay outside the gene matches. CDR3 in DNA: TGTGCCAGCAGCTCTACTAGCGGGGTTATTAATGAGCAGTTCTTC. This gives the protein CASSSTSGVINEQFF.

The J gene is TRBJ1-5, the V gene TRBV6-6; tentative D call: TRBD1 (6 bases). This CDR3 has 15 residues. V was trimmed by 2 bases and J by 1 base, leaving 9 bases between them. In germline, CDR1 is MNHNY, CDR2 SVGAGI (reference sequence). CDR3 sequence (DNA): TGTGCCAGCAGTTACGGTCAGGGGAGCAATCAGCCCCAGCATTTT. It specifies CASSYGQGSNQPQHF.

This chain joins TRBV28 and TRBJ2-7; 13 bases are a match to TRBD2. Germline loops: CDR1 MDHEN, CDR2 SYDVKM. There are 15 residues in the CDR3. V dropped 5 bases and J dropped 3; count of bases not matched to a gene: 4. CDR3 nucleotides: TGTGCCAGCAGTGGACTAGCGGGAGTTGGCTACGAGCAGTACTTC. This sequence encodes CASSGLAGVGYEQYF. The full variable domain, completed using reference TRBV28 and TRBJ2-7, is DVKVTQSSRYLVKRTGEKVFLECVQDMDHENMFWYRQDPGLGLRLIYFSYDVKMKEKGDIPEGYSVSREKKERFSLILESASTNQTSMYLCASSGLAGVGYEQYFGPGTRLTVT.

The chain carries TRBV5-1 and TRBJ1-2; TRBD1 aligns across 9 bases. The CDR3 consists of 17 residues. The ends lost 0 bases at V and 8 bases at J; junction bases unmatched: 14. Germline CDR1 is SGHRS and CDR2 is YFSETQ. CDR3 nucleotides: TGCGCCAGCAGCTTGGAGGGGACAGGGAGAGGTCTTGGCGGCTACACCTTC. Protein sequence: CASSLEGTGRGLGGYTF. Full variable domain (rest looked up from reference TRBV5-1 and TRBJ1-2): KAGVTQTPRYLIKTRGQQVTLSCSPISGHRSVSWYQQTPGQGLQFLFEYFSETQRNKGNFPGRFSGRQFSNSRSEMNVSTLELGDSALYLCASSLEGTGRGLGGYTFGSGTRLTVV.

This sequence joins TRBV10-3 and TRBJ1-5; tentatively, D is TRBD1 (6 bases). Germline V lookup: CDR1 ENHRY, CDR2 SYGVKD. The CDR3 consists of 12 residues. Trimming left V 2 bases short and J 7 bases short, with 6 bases between. Here the CDR3 reads CAISEQGQPQHF. CDR3 nucleotides: TGTGCCATCAGTGAGCAGGGGCAGCCCCAGCATTTT.

The chain recombines TRBV19 with TRBJ2-3, with D tentatively TRBD1 or TRBD2 (6 bases each). Trimming shortened V by 0 bases and J by 5 bases, and 12 bases separated the two germline ends. CDR1 and CDR2 from the germline V gene are LNHDA and SQIVND (reference sequence). CDR3 size: 15 residues. In nucleotides, the CDR3 is TGTGCCAGTAGTATAGATGGGGGGCTGAAAGATACGCAGTATTTT. It is translated as CASSIDGGLKDTQYF.